Following are 32 T cell receptor beta chains from one sample sequenced in a study of post-analysis software for immune sequencing data. Unique-molecular-identifier-tagged TCR beta cDNA libraries were used. MiXCR was run by TCRdb on the PCR reads, yielding one entry per CDR3 protein. The sample has about 760,000 distinct CDR3 sequences, roughly 30% seen once. Antigens of these TCRs are unknown. General study results and limits: Compared with controls, patients had more of roughly 5 TRBV segments, including TRBV5-6, TRBV5-1 and TRBV20-1.

Sequenced material: blood. These receptors were obtained from a girl aged 5 to 17 with multiple sclerosis.

The genes are TRBV7-2 and TRBJ2-4; 7 bases align to TRBD1. This CDR3 has 16 residues. Germline values: CDR1 SGHTA, CDR2 FQGNSA. With V trimmed by 4 bases and J by 5 bases, 11 bases remained unmatched. CDR3 in DNA: TGTGCCAGCAGCTCGCACCCAGGGGGAGTCGAAAACATTCAGTACTTC. Its protein is CASSSHPGGVENIQYF.

The table lists this clonotype with a few counts. The chain carries TRBV20-1 and TRBJ2-6; TRBD2 is a possible D gene (7 bases). This CDR3 region has 17 residues. Germline loops: CDR1 DFQATT, CDR2 SNEGSKA (reference sequence). V was pared by 1 base and J by 3 bases, with 16 bases between. The CDR3 DNA reads TGCAGTGCTAGAGCTGTTCTGGGGGGGCGTGGGGCCAACGTCCTGACTTTC. Its translation: CSARAVLGGRGANVLTF.

In regard to this clonotype: One base away lies a much larger clone, so this may be a sequencing read error. The rearrangement uses TRBV7-8 and TRBJ1-2, with D uncertain. Germline lookup yields CDR1 SGHVS and CDR2 FQNEAQ. CDR3 length: 14 residues. The DNA of the CDR3 is TGTGCCAGCAGCTTAGACCGGACTAACTATGGCTGCACCTTC. Translating gives CASSLDRTNYGCTF.

For the CDR3, the DNA is TGCGCCAGCAGCCCCGTGGTCGGGGAGACCCAGTACTTC. It specifies CASSPVVGETQYF. The genes are TRBV5-1 and TRBJ2-5, with D uncertain. The germline gives CDR1 SGHRS, CDR2 YFSETQ. Trimming stripped 4 bases from V and 5 bases from J, with 12 bases between. The length of the CDR3 is 13 residues.

This clonotype was picked up a small number of times. The chain links TRBV7-9 to TRBJ2-1, with 10 bases that match TRBD2. The CDR3 loop spans 16 amino acids. J was trimmed by 6 bases and V by 8 bases; bases with no gene match: 13. Germline assignment: CDR1 SEHNR and CDR2 FQNEAQ (reference sequence). CDR3 protein: CASDPPRKREGNEQFF. CDR3 nucleotide sequence: TGTGCCAGCGACCCCCCAAGGAAGCGGGAGGGCAATGAGCAGTTCTTC.

This clonotype has a handful of counts. The chain uses TRBV28 and TRBJ2-5; 9 nucleotides align to TRBD2. Germline V gene sequence: CDR1 MDHEN, CDR2 SYDVKM. V lost 6 bases to trimming and J lost 5 bases; unmatched junction nucleotides: 13. The CDR3 has 16 amino acids. The CDR3 region has the DNA TGTGCCAGCAGCCTTCCGGTAGCGGGAGCGGTGGAGACCCAGTACTTC. It specifies CASSLPVAGAVETQYF.

The V and J genes are TRBV4-2 and TRBJ2-4, with TRBD2 as a possible D gene (7 bases). V gave up 0 bases and J gave up 2 bases, with 11 bases separating them. The CDR3 has 16 residues. Per germline, CDR1 LGHNA and CDR2 YNFKEQ. Here the CDR3 DNA reads TGTGCCAGCAGCCAAGATCGGGGGGCAACCAAAAACATTCAGTACTTC. This translates into CASSQDRGATKNIQYF.

The V call is TRBV11-2, the J call TRBJ1-5; 8 nucleotides align to TRBD1. This CDR3 has 16 residues. In germline, CDR1 is SGHAT, CDR2 FQNNGV. V shed 5 bases, J shed 6 bases, and the junction held 12 bases outside the gene matches. CDR3 DNA: TGTGCCAGCAGCCCCTGGGCAGGACAGGGAGGTCAGCCCCAGCATTTT. Protein sequence: CASSPWAGQGGQPQHF.

The gene calls are TRBV6-1 and TRBJ1-5, with D maybe TRBD1 (5 bases). Between the trimmed V and J ends, which lost 5 bases and 6 bases, there was a span of 11 bases. This CDR3 is built from 13 residues. The V gene's germline CDR1 is MNHNS and CDR2 SASEGT. CDR3 sequence: CASSPRRAQPQHF. CDR3 bases: TGTGCCAGCAGTCCCCGCAGGGCTCAGCCCCAGCATTTT.

There are a few counts of this clonotype. This chain uses TRBV28 with TRBJ2-3, with TRBD1 matching over 9 bases. This CDR3 spans 15 amino acids. Unmatched junction bases numbered 3, after V lost 3 bases and J lost 2 bases. Germline CDR1 and CDR2: MDHEN and SYDVKM. CDR3: CASSFWDRDTDTQYF. CDR3 DNA sequence: TGTGCCAGCAGTTTTTGGGACAGGGACACAGATACGCAGTATTTT.

This clonotype has just a few counts. The chain recombines TRBV5-1 with TRBJ2-3; 14 bases align to TRBD2. The germline V gene has CDR1 SGHRS and CDR2 YFSETQ. V trimming: 1 base; J trimming: 3 bases; junction bases outside the gene matches: 4. CDR3 size: 17 residues. The CDR3 DNA follows: TGCGCCAGCAGCTTGAGGACTAGCGGGAGGTTAACAGATACGCAGTATTTT. Protein sequence: CASSLRTSGRLTDTQYF.

This clonotype was detected only a few times. The chain joins TRBV12-3 or TRBV12-4 to TRBJ1-2; D gene unclear. Trimming removed 4 bases at V and 4 bases at J, with 7 bases between. CDR3 length: 12 amino acids. CDR3 sequence reads: CASSSNIYGYTF. As DNA, the CDR3 is TGTGCCAGCAGTTCCAACATCTATGGCTACACCTTC.

The chain employs TRBV9 and TRBJ2-3, with 16 bases matching TRBD2. This CDR3 is built from 17 residues. Germline assignment: CDR1 SGDLS and CDR2 YYNGEE. V was pared by 3 bases and J by 6 bases, with 7 bases of the junction left unmatched. The CDR3 reads CASSAGTSGGVTDTQYF. The CDR3, as DNA: TGTGCCAGCAGCGCTGGGACTAGCGGGGGGGTCACGGATACGCAGTATTTT.

This rearrangement joins TRBV20-1 to TRBJ1-2; no firm D call. Trimming pared 0 bases from V and 4 bases from J, leaving 21 bases between. This CDR3 has 17 residues. The germline CDR1 and CDR2 sequences are DFQATT and SNEGSKA (reference sequence). CDR3 nucleotides: TGCAGTGCTAGAGATAGCCGAGGCCACCCTAGTTCCTATGGCTACACCTTC. Residues: CSARDSRGHPSSYGYTF.

The rearrangement links TRBV28 to TRBJ2-1; possible D gene TRBD1, 6 bases. Germline-derived CDR1 and CDR2 are MDHEN and SYDVKM. Trimming cost V 5 bases and J 5 bases, with 19 bases left between them. This CDR3 contains 16 residues. The CDR3 DNA sequence: TGTGCCAGCAGTCCACCCCAGGGGACACCCAACAATGAGCAGTTCTTC. Amino acid sequence: CASSPPQGTPNNEQFF. Supplemented by reference TRBV28 and TRBJ2-1, the full variable domain reads DVKVTQSSRYLVKRTGEKVFLECVQDMDHENMFWYRQDPGLGLRLIYFSYDVKMKEKGDIPEGYSVSREKKERFSLILESASTNQTSMYLCASSPPQGTPNNEQFFGPGTRLTVL.

This clonotype was recorded many times. The V and J genes are TRBV2 and TRBJ2-1, with 8 bases lining up with TRBD1. The CDR3 spans 14 residues. The ends lost 6 bases at V and 3 bases at J; junction bases unmatched: 4. Germline lookup yields CDR1 SNHLY and CDR2 FYNNEI. The CDR3 DNA reads TGTGCCAGCAGCGCCGGGACAGGCTACAATGAGCAGTTCTTC. Its translation: CASSAGTGYNEQFF.

This clonotype has more than one count but fewer than ten. This rearrangement joins TRBV5-1 to TRBJ1-1; 7 bases match TRBD1. This CDR3 has 16 residues. CDR1 and CDR2 (germline): SGHRS, YFSETQ. J lost 3 bases, V lost 4 bases, and 12 bases had no gene match. In DNA form, the CDR3 reads TGCGCCAGCAGCCCCGGTGAATGGACAGGCTACACTGAAGCTTTCTTT. Encoded protein: CASSPGEWTGYTEAFF.

This clonotype was seen more than once but under ten times. The chain combines TRBV29-1 with TRBJ1-2; weak D call: TRBD1 (5 bases). The CDR3 loop spans 14 amino acids. Looked up from germline, CDR1 is SQVTM and CDR2 is ANQGSEA. V was shortened by 1 base and J by 0 bases, with 9 bases between the two germline ends. The CDR3 reads CSVEGTFANYGYTF. The CDR3 bases are TGCAGCGTTGAAGGGACATTTGCTAACTATGGCTACACCTTC.

A remark on this clonotype: A junction end diverges from the germline sequence, so it may reflect a read error. V and J are TRBV19 and TRBJ2-1, with D perhaps being TRBD1 or TRBD2 (6 bases each). The CDR3 runs to 16 residues. Germline CDR1 reads LNHDA; CDR2 reads SQIVND (reference sequence). In nucleotides, the CDR3 is TGTGCCAGTAGTGCGGGGACACAAAGCTCCTACAATGAACAGTTCTTC. It translates to CASSAGTQSSYNEQFF.

The chain uses TRBV20-1 and TRBJ2-5; D is undetermined. With 5 bases removed from V and 5 bases from J, the gap between germline ends came to 18 bases. CDR1 DFQATT and CDR2 SNEGSKA come from the germline V gene (reference sequence). CDR3 size: 14 residues. CDR3 loop: CSASTQLSAETQYF. CDR3 nucleotide sequence: TGCAGTGCTTCTACACAGTTGAGTGCCGAGACCCAGTACTTC.

V usage is TRBV6-1 and J usage is TRBJ2-7; perhaps TRBD1 as D (5 bases). Trimming shortened V by 7 bases and J by 4 bases, and 20 bases separated the two germline ends. Germline values: CDR1 MNHNS, CDR2 SASEGT. The CDR3 is made up of 15 amino acids. The CDR3 nucleotides are TGTGCCAGCACGGCAGGGTTTTCGCAACTTTACGAGCAGTACTTC. This sequence encodes CASTAGFSQLYEQYF.

This clonotype has just a few counts. The rearrangement joins TRBV28 to TRBJ2-7, with D perhaps given as TRBD1 or TRBD2 (6 bases each). The ends were cut back, 3 bases at V and 4 bases at J, with 16 bases in the middle. Germline V lookup: CDR1 MDHEN, CDR2 SYDVKM. The CDR3 has 15 residues. CDR3 nucleotide sequence: TGTGCCAGCAGTTTCCCCTCAGAGGGGGGTTACGAGCAGTACTTC. Translated, it gives CASSFPSEGGYEQYF.

The chain uses TRBV12-3 or TRBV12-4 and TRBJ2-2; D is possibly TRBD1 (5 bases). Trimming removed 4 bases at V and 6 bases at J, with 12 bases between. The CDR3 totals 14 residues. In nucleotides, the CDR3 is TGTGCCAGCAGTTCCGCAGGGATAGCCGGGGAGCTGTTTTTT. It specifies CASSSAGIAGELFF.

This chain connects TRBV28 to TRBJ2-7; 7 bases fit TRBD1. The CDR3 has 14 residues. The germline V gene has CDR1 MDHEN and CDR2 SYDVKM. After removal of 4 bases from V and 4 bases from J, the junction contained 7 bases not matched to a gene. Here the CDR3 DNA reads TGTGCCAGCAGTTCCATGACAGGGCGGTACGAGCAGTACTTC. Translation: CASSSMTGRYEQYF.

In this sample, this clonotype turned up a few times. This sequence joins TRBV7-2 and TRBJ1-2; possible D gene TRBD1, 5 bases. Germline V gene data show CDR1 as SGHTA and CDR2 as FQGNSA. This CDR3 is built from 17 residues. Trimming left V 5 bases short and J 2 bases short, with 21 bases between. The CDR3 reads CASSPTAQGYKNYGYTF. For the CDR3, the DNA is TGTGCCAGCAGCCCGACGGCCCAGGGTTACAAAAACTATGGCTACACCTTC.

A single count supports this clonotype. J is TRBJ1-6 and V is TRBV7-2; 7 bases map to TRBD1. The V and J ends lost 5 bases and 9 bases, in that order; junction bases with no gene match: 10. The length of the CDR3 is 15 residues. Germline loops: CDR1 SGHTA, CDR2 FQGNSA. In nucleotides, the CDR3 is TGTGCCAGCAGCATTCGGGACAGTCAGACTTCACCCCTCCACTTT. This encodes CASSIRDSQTSPLHF. The whole variable domain, filled in from reference TRBV7-2 and TRBJ1-6, reads GAGVSQSPSNKVTEKGKDVELRCDPISGHTALYWYRQSLGQGLEFLIYFQGNSAPDKSGLPSDRFSAERTGGSVSTLTIQRTQQEDSAVYLCASSIRDSQTSPLHFGNGTRLTVT.

The rearrangement uses TRBV4-3 and TRBJ2-3, with D possibly being TRBD1 or TRBD2 (5 bases each). Germline V gene data show CDR1 as LGHNA and CDR2 as YSLEER. The germline V and J ends were trimmed by 0 bases and 4 bases, with 14 bases remaining between them. The CDR3 spans 16 residues. CDR3 DNA sequence: TGCGCCAGCAGCCAAGAAGGCAGGGTGGGAGCAGATACGCAGTATTTT. This gives the protein CASSQEGRVGADTQYF.

This clonotype has only a few counts. The chain joins TRBV6-5 to TRBJ2-1; D remains ambiguous. The CDR3 is 15 amino acids. The V gene's germline CDR1 is MNHEY and CDR2 SVGAGI. Deletions cut 6 bases from V and 7 bases from J, with 19 bases between. The CDR3 sequence: CASSRPGKGRNEQFF. CDR3 DNA sequence: TGTGCCAGCAGCCGGCCGGGCAAAGGGCGGAATGAGCAGTTCTTC.

The chain carries TRBV2 and TRBJ2-5; D gene ambiguous. V was trimmed by 3 bases and J by 4 bases, leaving 12 bases between them. The CDR3 runs 14 residues. Germline V gives CDR1 SNHLY, CDR2 FYNNEI. CDR3 sequence reads: CASSDRLRGETQYF. For the CDR3, the DNA is TGTGCCAGCAGTGACAGGTTGAGAGGAGAGACCCAGTACTTC.

The chain links TRBV10-3 to TRBJ2-2; tentative D call: TRBD2 (5 bases). This CDR3 is 15 amino acids long. Germline V lookup: CDR1 ENHRY, CDR2 SYGVKD. V was cut by 4 bases and J by 4 bases, with 13 bases left in between. Here the CDR3 DNA reads TGTGCCATCAGTGTCTCGGGAAAGGGCACCGGGGAGCTGTTTTTT. Translated, it gives CAISVSGKGTGELFF.

CDR3 bases: TGCAGTGCCCCGTCATTCGCGCAAAGCACAGATACGCAGTATTTT. Its translation: CSAPSFAQSTDTQYF. The chain employs TRBV20-1 and TRBJ2-3; D unclear. CDR1 is DFQATT and CDR2 is SNEGSKA in the germline V gene (reference sequence). This CDR3 region has 15 residues. Trimming took 6 bases from V and 0 from J, leaving 16 bases between them.

The CDR3 nucleotides are TGTGCCAGCAGCCGGGACGACACCTCCTACAATGAGCAGTTCTTC. Translating gives CASSRDDTSYNEQFF. The gene calls are TRBV5-4 and TRBJ2-1; D might be TRBD1 or TRBD2, each matching 5 bases. The CDR3 loop spans 15 amino acids. The germline V gene has CDR1 SGHNT and CDR2 YYREEE (reference sequence). The germline V and J ends were trimmed by 4 bases and 0 bases, with 11 bases remaining between them.